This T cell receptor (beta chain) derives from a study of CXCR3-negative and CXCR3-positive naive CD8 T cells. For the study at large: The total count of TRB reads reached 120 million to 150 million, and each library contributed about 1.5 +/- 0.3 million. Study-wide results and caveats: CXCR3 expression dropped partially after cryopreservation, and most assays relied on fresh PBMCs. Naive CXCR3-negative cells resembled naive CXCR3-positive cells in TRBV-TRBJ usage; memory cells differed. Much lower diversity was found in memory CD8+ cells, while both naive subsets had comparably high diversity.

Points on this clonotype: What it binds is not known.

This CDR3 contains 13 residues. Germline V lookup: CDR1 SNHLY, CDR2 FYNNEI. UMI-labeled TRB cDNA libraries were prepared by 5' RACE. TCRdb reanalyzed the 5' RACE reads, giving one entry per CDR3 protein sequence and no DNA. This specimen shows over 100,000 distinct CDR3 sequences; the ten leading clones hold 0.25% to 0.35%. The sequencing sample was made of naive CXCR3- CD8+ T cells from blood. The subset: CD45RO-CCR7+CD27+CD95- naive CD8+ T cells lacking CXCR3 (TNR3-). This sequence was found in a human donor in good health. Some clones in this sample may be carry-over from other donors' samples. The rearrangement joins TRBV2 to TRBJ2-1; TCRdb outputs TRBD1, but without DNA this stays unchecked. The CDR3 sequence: CASRMTGWDEQFF. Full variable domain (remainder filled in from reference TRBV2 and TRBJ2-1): EPEVTQTPSHQVTQMGQEVILRCVPISNHLYFYWYRQILGQKVEFLVSFYNNEISEKSEIFDDQFSVERPDGSNFTLKIRSTKLEDSAMYFCASRMTGWDEQFFGPGTRLTVL.